The clone carrying this TCR beta chain was observed a handful of times. The antigen remains unidentified. Germline assignment: CDR1 LGHNA and CDR2 YSLEER. The V gene end was trimmed by 0 bases and the J gene end by 6 bases; junction bases not matched to a gene: 6. The CDR3 length is 16 residues. The sample originates from a study of CD8 T cells in ankylosing spondylitis. Regarding the study as a whole: Peripheral blood samples showed relatively rare disease-linked clones, and these clones were CD8+. Reports say disease-linked clones showed up significantly more in matched ankylosing spondylitis synovial fluid. In the blood and synovial fluid of reactive arthritis, some motif variants had been previously reported. Apparently characteristic of ankylosing spondylitis blood was a TCR beta motif (eight highly homologous variants).

With molecular barcodes, quantitative 5'-RACE was used to make the TCR beta libraries. TCRdb itself ran the 5' RACE reads through MiXCR, one entry per CDR3 protein. The sample shows about 510,000 distinct CDR3 sequences, about 5.2% of them seen only once. The TCR was taken from a male donor with ankylosing spondylitis. The chain has TRBV4-3 and TRBJ2-3; 10 nucleotides line up with TRBD1. The sequenced sample consisted of blood, either unsorted or a sorted T cell fraction (not recorded which). The CDR3 nucleotides are TGCGCCAGCAGCCAAGATCATGGGACAGGGGTGGATACGCAGTATTTT. Amino acids: CASSQDHGTGVDTQYF.